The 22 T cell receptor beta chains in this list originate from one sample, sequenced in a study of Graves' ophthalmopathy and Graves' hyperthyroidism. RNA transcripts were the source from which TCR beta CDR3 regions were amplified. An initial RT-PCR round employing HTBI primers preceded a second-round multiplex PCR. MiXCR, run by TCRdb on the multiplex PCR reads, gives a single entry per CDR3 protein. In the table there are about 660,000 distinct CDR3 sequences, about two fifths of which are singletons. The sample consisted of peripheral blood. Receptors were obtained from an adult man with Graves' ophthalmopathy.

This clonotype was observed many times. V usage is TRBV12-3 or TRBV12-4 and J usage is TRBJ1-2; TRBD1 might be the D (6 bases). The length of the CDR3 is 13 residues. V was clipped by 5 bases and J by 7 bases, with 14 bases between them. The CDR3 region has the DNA TGTGCCAGCAGTCCAATTCAGGGGCCTGGCTACACCTTC. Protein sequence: CASSPIQGPGYTF.

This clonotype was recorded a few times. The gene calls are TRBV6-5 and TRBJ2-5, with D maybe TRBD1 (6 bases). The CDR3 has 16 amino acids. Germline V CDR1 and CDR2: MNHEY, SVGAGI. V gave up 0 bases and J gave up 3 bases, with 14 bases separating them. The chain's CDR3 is CASSYSGRGIKETQYF. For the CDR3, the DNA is TGTGCCAGCAGTTACTCGGGCAGGGGCATCAAAGAGACCCAGTACTTC.

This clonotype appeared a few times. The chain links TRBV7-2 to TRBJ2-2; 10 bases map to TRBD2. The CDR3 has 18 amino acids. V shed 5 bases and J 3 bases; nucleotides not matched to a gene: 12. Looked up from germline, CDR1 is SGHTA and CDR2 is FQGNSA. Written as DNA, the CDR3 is TGTGCCAGCAGCCCCCGCCAGCCCCTAGCGGGGGACACCGGGGAGCTGTTTTTT. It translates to CASSPRQPLAGDTGELFF.

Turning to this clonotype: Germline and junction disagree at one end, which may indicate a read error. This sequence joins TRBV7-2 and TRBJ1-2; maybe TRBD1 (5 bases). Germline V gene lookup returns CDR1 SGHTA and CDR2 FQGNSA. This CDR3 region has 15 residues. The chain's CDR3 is CASSLRRGGDYGYTF. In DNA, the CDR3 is TGTGCCAGCAGCCTAAGGCGGGGGGGGGACTACGGCTACACCTTC.

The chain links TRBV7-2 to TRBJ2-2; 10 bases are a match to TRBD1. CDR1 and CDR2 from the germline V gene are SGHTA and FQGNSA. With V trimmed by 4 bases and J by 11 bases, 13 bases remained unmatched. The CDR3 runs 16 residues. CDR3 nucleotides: TGTGCCAGCAGCTCATATCGTGGACAGGGGGTGCGAGAGCTGTTTTTT. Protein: CASSSYRGQGVRELFF.

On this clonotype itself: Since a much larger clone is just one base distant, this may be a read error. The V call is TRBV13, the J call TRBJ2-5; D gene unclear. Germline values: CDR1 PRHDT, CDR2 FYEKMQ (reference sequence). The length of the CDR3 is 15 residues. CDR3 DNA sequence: TGCGCCAGCAGCCAACCCGGAGTGGCACACGAGACCCAGTACTTC. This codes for CASSQPGVAHETQYF.

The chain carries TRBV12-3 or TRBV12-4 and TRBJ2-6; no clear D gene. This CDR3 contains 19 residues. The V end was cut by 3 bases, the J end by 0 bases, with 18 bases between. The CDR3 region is CASSFLSRQSFSGANVLTF. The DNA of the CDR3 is TGTGCCAGCAGTTTTCTGAGCCGCCAATCTTTCTCTGGGGCCAACGTCCTGACTTTC.

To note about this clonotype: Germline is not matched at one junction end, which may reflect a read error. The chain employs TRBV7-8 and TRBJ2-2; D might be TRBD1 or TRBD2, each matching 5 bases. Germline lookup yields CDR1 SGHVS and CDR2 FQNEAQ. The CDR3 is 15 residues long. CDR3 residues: CASSQDRDGRGELFF. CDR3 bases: TGCGCCAGCAGCCAAGATCGGGACGGCCGTGGGGAGCTGTTTTTT.

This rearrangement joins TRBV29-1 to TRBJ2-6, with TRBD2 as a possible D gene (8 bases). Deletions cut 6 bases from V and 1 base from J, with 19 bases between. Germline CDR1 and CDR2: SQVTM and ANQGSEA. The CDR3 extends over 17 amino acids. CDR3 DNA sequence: TGCAGCGTCCCCAGACAGGGACTAGTATCTGGGGCCAACGTCCTGACTTTC. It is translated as CSVPRQGLVSGANVLTF.

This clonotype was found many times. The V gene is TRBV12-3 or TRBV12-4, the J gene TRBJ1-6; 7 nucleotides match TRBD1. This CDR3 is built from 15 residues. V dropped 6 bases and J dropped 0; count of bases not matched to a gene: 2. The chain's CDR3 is CASSQGGSYNSPLHF. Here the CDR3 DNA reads TGTGCCAGCAGCCAGGGGGGCTCCTATAATTCACCCCTCCACTTT.

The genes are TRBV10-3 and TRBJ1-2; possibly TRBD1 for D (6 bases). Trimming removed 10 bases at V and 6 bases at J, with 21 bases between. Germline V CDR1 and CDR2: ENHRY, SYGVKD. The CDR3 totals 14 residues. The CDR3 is CASSQTLDSNGYTF. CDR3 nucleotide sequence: TGTGCCAGCAGCCAGACGCTGGACAGCAATGGCTACACCTTC.

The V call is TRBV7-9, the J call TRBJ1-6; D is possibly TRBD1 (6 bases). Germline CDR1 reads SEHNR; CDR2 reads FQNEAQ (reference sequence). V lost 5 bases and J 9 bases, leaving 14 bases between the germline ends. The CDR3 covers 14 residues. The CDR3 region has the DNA TGTGCCAGCAGCCAGGGACATTTATCTTCACCCCTCCACTTT. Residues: CASSQGHLSSPLHF.

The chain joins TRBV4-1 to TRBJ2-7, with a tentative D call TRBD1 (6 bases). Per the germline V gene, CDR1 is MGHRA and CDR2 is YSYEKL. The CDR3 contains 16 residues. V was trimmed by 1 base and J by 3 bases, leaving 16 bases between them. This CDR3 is CASSQVTGTTRYEQYF. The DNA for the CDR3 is TGCGCCAGCAGCCAAGTCACCGGGACAACACGCTACGAGCAGTACTTC.

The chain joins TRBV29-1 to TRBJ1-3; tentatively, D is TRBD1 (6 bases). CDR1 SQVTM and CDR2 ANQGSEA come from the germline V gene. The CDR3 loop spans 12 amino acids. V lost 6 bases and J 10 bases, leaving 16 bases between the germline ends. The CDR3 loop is CSVQGGGETIYF. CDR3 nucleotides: TGCAGCGTACAGGGAGGTGGAGAGACCATATATTTT.

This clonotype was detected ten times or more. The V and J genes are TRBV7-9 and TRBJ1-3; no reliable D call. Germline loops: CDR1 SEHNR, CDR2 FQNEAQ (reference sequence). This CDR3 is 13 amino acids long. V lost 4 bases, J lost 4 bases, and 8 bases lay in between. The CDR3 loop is CASSSGSGNTIYF. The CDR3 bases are TGTGCCAGCAGCTCGGGGTCCGGAAACACCATATATTTT.

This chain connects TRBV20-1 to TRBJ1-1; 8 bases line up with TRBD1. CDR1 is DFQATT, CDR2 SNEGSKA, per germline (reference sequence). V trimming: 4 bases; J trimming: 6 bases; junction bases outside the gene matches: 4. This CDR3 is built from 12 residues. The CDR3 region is CSATDRAAEAFF. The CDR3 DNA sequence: TGCAGTGCTACGGACAGGGCGGCTGAAGCTTTCTTT.

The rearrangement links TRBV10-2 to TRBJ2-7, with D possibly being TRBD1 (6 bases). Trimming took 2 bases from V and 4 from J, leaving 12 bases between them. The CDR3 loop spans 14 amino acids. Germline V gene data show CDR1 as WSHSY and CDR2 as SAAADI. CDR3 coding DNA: TGCGCCAGCAGTGAGAGGGAGAGGGGGTACGAGCAGTACTTC. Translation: CASSERERGYEQYF.

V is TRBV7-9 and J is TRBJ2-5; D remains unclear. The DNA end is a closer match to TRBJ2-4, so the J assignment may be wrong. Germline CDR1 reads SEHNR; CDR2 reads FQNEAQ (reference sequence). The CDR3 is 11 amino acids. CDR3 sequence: CASSSRNIQYF. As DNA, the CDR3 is TGTGCCAGCAGCTCAAGAAACATTCAGTACTTC.

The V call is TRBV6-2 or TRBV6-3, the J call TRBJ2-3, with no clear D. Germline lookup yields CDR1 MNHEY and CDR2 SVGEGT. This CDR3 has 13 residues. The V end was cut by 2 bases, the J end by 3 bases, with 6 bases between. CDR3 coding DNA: TGTGCCAGCAGTTACGAGTTTACAGATACGCAGTATTTT. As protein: CASSYEFTDTQYF.

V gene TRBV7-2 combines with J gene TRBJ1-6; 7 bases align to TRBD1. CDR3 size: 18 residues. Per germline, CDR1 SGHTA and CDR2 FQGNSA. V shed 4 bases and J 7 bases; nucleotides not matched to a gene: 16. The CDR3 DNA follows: TGTGCCAGCAGCTCAGCTCCATCCACCGGGACAGCAAATTCACCCCTCCACTTT. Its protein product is CASSSAPSTGTANSPLHF.

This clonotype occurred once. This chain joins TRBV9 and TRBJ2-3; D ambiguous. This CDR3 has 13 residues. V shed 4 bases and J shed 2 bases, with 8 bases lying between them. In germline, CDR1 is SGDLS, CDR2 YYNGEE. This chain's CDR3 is CASSPRFTDTQYF. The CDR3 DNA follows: TGTGCCAGCAGCCCCCGATTCACAGATACGCAGTATTTT.

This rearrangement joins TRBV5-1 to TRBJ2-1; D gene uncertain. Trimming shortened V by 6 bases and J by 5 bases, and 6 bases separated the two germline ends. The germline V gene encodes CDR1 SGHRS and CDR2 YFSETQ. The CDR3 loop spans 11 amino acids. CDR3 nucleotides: TGCGCCAGCATCTGGAACAATGAGCAGTTCTTC. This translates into CASIWNNEQFF.